This T cell receptor beta chain stems from a study of shared clonotypes between healthy human individuals. Terminally differentiated effector memory CD45RA+ cells were left out of the naive CD8 fraction, which was CD45RO-negative and positively selected for CCR7. Assay execution took place at the deep level. Assay: immunoSEQ multiplex PCR; the TCRdb copy retains only in-frame clones and omits some. The top ten hold about 1.6% of the sample, which has about 2.1 million clones, about 93% seen once. The receptor comes from a man aged 18 to 29 in good health. Some clones in this sample may be carry-over from other donors' samples. What was sequenced was naive CD8+ T cells from PBMCs.

The CDR3 sequence is CASSSRDRAGELFF. DNA of the CDR3: TGTGCCAGCAGCTCCCGGGACAGGGCCGGGGAGCTGTTTTTT. V is TRBV7-9 and J is TRBJ2-2; 9 bases line up with TRBD1. Trimming cost V 4 bases and J 6 bases; bases outside gene matches: 3. Germline values: CDR1 SEHNR, CDR2 FQNEAQ (reference sequence). The length of the CDR3 is 14 residues.